The rows below give T cell receptor beta chains drawn from one sample of a study of shared clonotypes between healthy human individuals. Data came from immunoSEQ multiplex PCR; TCRdb stores just in-frame clones and leaves some out. The repertoire holds about a million clones, with more than 65% as singletons. Sequenced material: memory CD4+ T cells sorted from blood. These receptors were taken from a man aged 18 to 30 in good health. Both conserved end residues are part of each CDR3. Each record gives: D gene, V gene, clone size, J gene, CDR3 protein, CDR3 DNA. The D gene is left open where the match is weak. Not all rows give a size; the values are once, few, many and, for expanded clones, a class.

>NA|TRBV18|NA|TRBJ1-5
CASSPHPNQPQHF
TGTGCCAGCTCGCCGCACCCTAACCAGCCCCAGCATTTT
>NA|TRBV28|NA|TRBJ2-5
CASSLPRSGTQYF
TGTGCCAGCAGTTTACCCAGGAGTGGGACCCAGTACTTC
>NA|TRBV10-3|NA|TRBJ1-2
CATLRTANYGYTF
TGTGCCACCTTAAGGACAGCTAACTATGGCTACACCTTC
>TRBD1|TRBV10-3|few|TRBJ2-7
CAIGGQVPYEQYF
TGTGCCATCGGGGGACAGGTCCCCTACGAGCAGTACTTC
>TRBD2|TRBV4-3|NA|TRBJ2-1
CASSQDRGGLGVYEQFF
TGCGCCAGCAGCCAAGATCGGGGGGGACTAGGGGTATATGAGCAGTTCTTC
>NA|TRBV2|once|TRBJ1-3
CASSVGGNTIYF
TGTGCCAGCAGTGTAGGAGGAAACACCATATATTTT
>TRBD1|TRBV28|once|TRBJ1-1
CASRGQGGTNTEAFF
TGTGCCAGCAGGGGACAGGGGGGAACGAACACTGAAGCTTTCTTT
>TRBD2|TRBV11-2|many|TRBJ2-3
CASSLQRGFTDTQYF
TGTGCCAGCAGCTTACAGCGGGGTTTTACAGATACGCAGTATTTT
>NA|TRBV4-3|NA|TRBJ1-2
CASSQESPYGYTF
TGCGCCAGCAGCCAAGAATCCCCATATGGCTACACCTTC
>TRBD1|TRBV14|few|TRBJ1-1
CASSQTGTEAFF
TGTGCCAGCAGCCAGACAGGGACTGAAGCTTTCTTT
>TRBD1|TRBV7-2|NA|TRBJ1-1
CASSLAQGAGTEAFF
TGTGCCAGCAGCTTAGCACAGGGGGCGGGCACTGAAGCTTTCTTT
>TRBD1|TRBV5-1|few|TRBJ2-2
CASSTGQGWGAGELFF
TGCGCCAGCAGCACCGGACAGGGTTGGGGCGCCGGGGAGCTGTTTTTT
>TRBD2|TRBV7-2|NA|TRBJ2-3
CASSLVAGTDTQYF
TGTGCCAGCAGCTTAGTAGCGGGGACAGATACGCAGTATTTT
>TRBD2|TRBV5-4|NA|TRBJ2-3
CASSIERGPSTDTQYF
TGTGCCAGCAGCATTGAGCGGGGACCTAGCACAGATACGCAGTATTTT
>TRBD1|TRBV28|NA|TRBJ2-5
CAILQGAGRETQYF
TGTGCCATTCTACAGGGGGCGGGGAGAGAGACCCAGTACTTC
>NA|TRBV28|NA|TRBJ2-7
CASSLQGYEQYF
TGTGCCAGCAGTTTACAGGGGTACGAGCAGTACTTC
>TRBD2|TRBV18|NA|TRBJ2-3
CASSRGLDEDTQYF
TGTGCCAGCTCACGCGGACTAGATGAGGATACGCAGTATTTT
>TRBD1|TRBV25-1|NA|TRBJ2-5
CASSADRRTQYF
TGTGCCAGCAGTGCGGACAGGAGGACCCAGTACTTC
>NA|TRBV30|NA|TRBJ1-5
CAWSGGEGNQPQHF
TGTGCCTGGAGTGGAGGAGAGGGCAATCAGCCCCAGCATTTT
>NA|TRBV18|NA|TRBJ1-2
CASSLFGGQAENYGYTF
TGTGCCAGCTCACTGTTCGGAGGCCAGGCCGAAAACTATGGCTACACCTTC
>TRBD2|TRBV28|NA|TRBJ2-7
CVSSSLAGGTYEQYF
TGTGTCAGCAGTTCGCTAGCGGGGGGCACCTACGAGCAGTACTTC
>NA|TRBV19|NA|TRBJ1-1
CASSPQRTTGTEAFF
TGTGCCAGTAGTCCTCAAAGGACGACAGGCACTGAAGCTTTCTTT
>NA|TRBV28|NA|TRBJ2-3
CASSRGTATTDTQYF
TGTGCCAGCAGCCGGGGGACAGCCACCACAGATACGCAGTATTTT
>TRBD2|TRBV7-8|NA|TRBJ2-1
CASSLGSSGGYNEQFF
TGTGCCAGCAGCTTAGGGTCGAGCGGGGGATACAATGAGCAGTTCTTC
>NA|TRBV30|NA|TRBJ2-5
CAWMQGEETQYF
TGTGCCTGGATGCAGGGCGAAGAGACCCAGTACTTC
>NA|TRBV18|NA|TRBJ2-3
CASSSATDTQYF
TGTGCCAGCTCATCAGCGACAGATACGCAGTATTTT
>NA|TRBV4-1|NA|TRBJ1-3
CASSQEGGGNRKGSGNTIYF
TGCGCCAGCAGCCAAGAAGGTGGGGGGAATCGGAAGGGCTCTGGAAACACCATATATTTT
>NA|TRBV7-9|once|TRBJ1-4
CASSLARGNEKLFF
TGTGCCAGCAGCCTTGCGCGGGGTAATGAAAAACTGTTTTTT
>TRBD1|TRBV30|NA|TRBJ2-7
CAWSRRTGASIRSYEQYF
TGTGCCTGGAGTAGGAGGACAGGGGCTTCCATAAGATCCTACGAGCAGTACTTC
>TRBD2|TRBV30|NA|TRBJ2-7
CAWSVLSSGFSYERYF
TGTGCCTGGAGTGTCCTGTCTAGCGGTTTCTCCTACGAGCGGTACTTC
>NA|TRBV11-3|few|TRBJ2-7
CASSLEGGYEQYF
TGTGCCAGCAGCTTAGAGGGCGGATACGAGCAGTACTTC
>NA|TRBV18|few|TRBJ1-1
CASSPPELDYTEAFF
TGTGCCAGCTCACCACCCGAACTTGACTACACTGAAGCTTTCTTT
>NA|TRBV21-1|NA|TRBJ1-4
CASVPKGANEKLFF
TGTGCCAGCGTCCCTAAGGGAGCTAATGAAAAACTGTTTTTT
>NA|TRBV7-9|NA|TRBJ1-4
CASSARQSANEKLFF
TGTGCCAGCAGCGCGCGACAGTCGGCTAATGAAAAACTGTTTTTT
>NA|TRBV30|NA|TRBJ1-1
CAWSGTRGTEAFF
TGTGCCTGGAGTGGAACCAGGGGCACTGAAGCTTTCTTT
>TRBD1|TRBV4-1|NA|TRBJ2-7
CASSQTDRVLEQYF
TGCGCCAGCAGCCAAACGGACAGGGTATTAGAGCAGTACTTC
>NA|TRBV2|NA|TRBJ1-1
CASSYRVTEAFF
TGTGCCAGCTCTTACAGGGTTACTGAAGCTTTCTTT
>NA|TRBV7-2|NA|TRBJ1-1
CASSFTSRAFF
TGTGCCAGCAGCTTCACCTCCCGGGCTTTCTTT
>NA|TRBV27|NA|TRBJ1-1
CASSSPPRNTEAFF
TGTGCCAGCAGTTCCCCCCCCAGAAACACTGAAGCTTTCTTT
>NA|TRBV7-9|NA|TRBJ1-1
CASSQGVWRAFF
TGTGCCAGCAGCCAAGGGGTCTGGCGAGCTTTCTTT
>NA|TRBV7-2|many|TRBJ2-7
CASSLPAGGLPNEQYF
TGTGCCAGCAGCTTACCCGCCGGGGGTTTGCCCAACGAGCAGTACTTC
>TRBD1|TRBV2|once|TRBJ1-4
CASSEGQATNEKLFF
TGTGCCAGCAGTGAGGGACAGGCAACTAATGAAAAACTGTTTTTT
>NA|TRBV7-2|NA|TRBJ2-5
CASSLAWETQYF
TGTGCCAGCAGCTTAGCATGGGAGACCCAGTACTTC
>NA|TRBV9|NA|TRBJ2-3
CASSVRPSTDTQYF
TGTGCCAGCAGCGTTAGACCGAGCACAGATACGCAGTATTTT
>NA|TRBV27|NA|TRBJ1-2
CASSLVWGSYGYTF
TGTGCCAGCAGTTTGGTTTGGGGGTCCTATGGCTACACCTTC